This paragraph covers one T cell receptor beta chain sequence. Its antigen is still unknown. No quality values exist for individual bases; no much larger clone is one base distant. The same CDR3 arises from other DNA sequences in this sample as well. There are 15 amino acids in the CDR3, from cysteine to phenylalanine inclusive. The CDR3 DNA has 45 bases and is translated from base 1. Trimming at the junction amounts to 3 bases on V and 0 bases on J, and the germline ends lie 9 bases apart. The germline V gene encodes CDR1 KGHSH and CDR2 LQKENI. At one collaborating source in Seattle, patients were enrolled during active infection and were followed longitudinally through the course of disease. Each collaborating institution followed its own protocols to collect whole blood in K2EDTA tubes. For TCRbeta analysis, collaborators shipped samples as frozen whole blood, isolated PBMCs, or DNA extracted from either of those sample types.

These data come from a study of blood T cell repertoires in COVID-19 (dated by TCRdb to the early 2020s). Study-wide context: Collaborator samples came from the United States, Italy and Spain and covered acute and convalescent phases of COVID-19. The material from the prospective study consisted of cDNA or gDNA derived from T cells, B-cell-depleted T cells, or PBMCs. Subjects who had been exposed to COVID-19, were actively infected with it, or had recovered from it provided the deeply sampled blood TCRbeta repertoires that made up the dataset. The repertoires were released in a freely available public database intended as a resource for research on the immune response to SARS-CoV-2. The samples were drawn from two sources: the first 160 participants of the ongoing ImmuneRACE study, and 1,000 to 1,500 subjects contributed by 6 global collaborators. A de-identified subject ID, COVID-19 status, age in years and sex were almost always included in the sample metadata. Where available, HLA class I and class II types were taken from metadata supplied by the sample provider and were not determined by assay-based typing.

TCRbeta CDR3 regions were amplified from genomic DNA by means of the immunoSEQ Assay, a bias-controlled multiplex PCR. As for the authors' bioinformatics: Nucleated cell counts per sample were estimated from amplification of reference gene primers within the assay. To quantify the absolute abundance of each unique TCRbeta CDR3 rearrangement, sequence reads were collapsed and filtered. For each sample, productive Simpson clonality was calculated by taking the square root of Simpson's diversity index across productive rearrangements. TCRdb's version of the immuneACCESS table is confined to in-frame rearrangements and falls short of the full clone set. An unresolved V gene accounts for under half of the shortfall where checked; the remainder is of unknown origin. V, J and clone size are those of that table, while D and trimming were read from the DNA. The sample yields approximately 210,000 clones; more than 75% were counted once. 9.5% to 13% of the sample goes to the ten largest clones.

Study-level results and caveats: How much clinical and demographic metadata was included differed by source and by participant, and the metadata was provided uncurated.

The sequenced material came from peripheral blood. This clonotype originated in a man aged 50-59 years with COVID-19, enrolled during active disease. The chain is encoded by TRBV18 joined to TRBJ2-1; TRBD2 is possibly the D segment (6 matching bases). The encoded CDR3 is CASSPSGSSYNEQFF. Here is the DNA: TGTGCCAGCTCACCTAGCGGAAGCTCCTACAATGAGCAGTTCTTC.